This T cell receptor beta chain was found in a study of T cell changes during pregnancy in multiple sclerosis. Generated by immunoSEQ multiplex PCR, the TCRdb table keeps only in-frame clones and is missing some. The table has around 80,000 clones, 94% seen once. The CDR3 contains 18 residues. Per the germline V gene, CDR1 is SGHVT and CDR2 is SQSDAQ. The ends were cut back, 5 bases at V and 6 bases at J, with 28 bases in the middle. The sample in question was peripheral blood, obtained in the second trimester of pregnancy. The chain carries TRBV7-4 and TRBJ1-1; TRBD1 might be the D (5 bases). The source of this sequence is a female donor in good health, enrolled as a control in a pregnancy study. CDR3: CASSPPLGGRPLNAEAFF. The DNA of the CDR3 is TGTGCCAGCAGCCCGCCCCTGGGGGGGAGGCCGCTAAACGCTGAAGCTTTCTTT. The variable domain in full, completed from reference TRBV7-4 and TRBJ1-1, reads GAGVSQSPRYKVAKRGRDVALRCDSISGHVTLYWYRQTLGQGSEVLTYSQSDAQRDKSGRPSGRFSAERPERSVSTLKIQRTEQGDSAVYLCASSPPLGGRPLNAEAFFGQGTRLTVV.